One sample yielded the 25 T cell receptor beta chains listed below, sequenced in a study of molecular identifiers for immune sequencing clone quantification. TCRdb itself ran the PCR reads through MiXCR, one entry per CDR3 protein. The sample includes approximately 550,000 distinct CDR3 sequences, over 20% of them seen just once. Sequencing used naive CD8+ T cells from blood, with Jurkat cell RNA spiked in. Subset defined: FACS-sorted CD8+CD4-CCR7+CD45RA+ naive T cells. The receptors were gathered from a human donor in good health. Some libraries in this study had Jurkat cell RNA spiked in.

The gene calls are TRBV24-1 and TRBJ1-5; no clear D gene. This CDR3 spans 13 amino acids. The germline V gene encodes CDR1 KGHDR and CDR2 SFDVKD. Trimming shortened V by 1 base and J by 5 bases, and 5 bases separated the two germline ends. CDR3 residues: CATSDFGDQPQHF. The DNA for the CDR3 is TGTGCCACCAGTGATTTCGGGGATCAGCCCCAGCATTTT.

This clonotype was counted many times. The V and J genes are TRBV7-9 and TRBJ2-5, with 7 bases matching TRBD1. Losses at the gene ends were 5 bases for V and 2 bases for J; bases not matched to a gene: 8. The germline V gene has CDR1 SEHNR and CDR2 FQNEAQ (reference sequence). This CDR3 is 15 amino acids long. CDR3 in DNA: TGTGCCAGCAGCAGCCGGGACAGTTCACAAGAGACCCAGTACTTC. Amino acid sequence: CASSSRDSSQETQYF.

This clonotype was found many times. The rearrangement links TRBV5-1 to TRBJ2-7; D is tentatively TRBD1 or TRBD2 (5 bases each). The CDR3 contains 12 residues. Trimming shortened V by 5 bases and J by 6 bases, and 12 bases separated the two germline ends. Germline loops: CDR1 SGHRS, CDR2 YFSETQ. The CDR3 nucleotides are TGCGCCAGCAGGTCGGGGCTTTCCGAGCAGTACTTC. This translates into CASRSGLSEQYF.

This clonotype was observed a few times. J is TRBJ1-2 and V is TRBV6-2 or TRBV6-3; D gene unclear. Germline V gene lookup returns CDR1 MNHEY and CDR2 SVGEGT. Trimming removed 8 bases at V and 7 bases at J, with 8 bases between. This CDR3 has 10 amino acids. The CDR3 nucleotides read TGTGCCAGCGGTGACTGTGGCTACACCTTC. Its protein is CASGDCGYTF.

The CDR3 DNA follows: TGTGCCAGCAGTTACTCGAGCCGGCTAGCCGACTACGAGCAGTACTTC. It codes for CASSYSSRLADYEQYF. The chain uses TRBV6-6 and TRBJ2-7, with D maybe TRBD2 (5 bases). The CDR3 covers 16 residues. Looked up from germline, CDR1 is MNHNY and CDR2 is SVGAGI (reference sequence). The V end was cut by 0 bases, the J end by 3 bases, with 15 bases between.

The table lists this clonotype with a few counts. This chain joins TRBV6-5 and TRBJ2-5; perhaps D is TRBD1 or TRBD2 (5 bases each). The CDR3 covers 16 residues. Trimming shortened V by 6 bases and J by 4 bases, and 21 bases separated the two germline ends. Germline loops: CDR1 MNHEY, CDR2 SVGAGI. Written as DNA, the CDR3 is TGTGCCAGCAGCTCCGGGACGACTTACGGTCCAGAGACCCAGTACTTC. Translated: CASSSGTTYGPETQYF.

The chain recombines TRBV20-1 with TRBJ2-7; the match to TRBD2 covers 7 bases. Per germline, CDR1 DFQATT and CDR2 SNEGSKA (reference sequence). CDR3 size: 17 residues. The ends lost 6 bases at V and 0 bases at J; junction bases unmatched: 17. CDR3: CSAVPTWGGGLSYEQYF. Here the CDR3 DNA reads TGCAGTGCCGTACCGACCTGGGGGGGGGGACTCTCCTACGAGCAGTACTTC.

V usage is TRBV6-1 and J usage is TRBJ1-1; TRBD1 matches at 8 bases. Germline lookup yields CDR1 MNHNS and CDR2 SASEGT. The CDR3 totals 14 residues. With 3 bases clipped from V and 4 bases from J, the junction kept 4 bases outside the gene matches. As DNA, the CDR3 is TGTGCCAGCAGTGACAGGGGGCCGGCCACTGAAGCTTTCTTT. Translated: CASSDRGPATEAFF.

The sample holds many counts of this clonotype. The chain employs TRBV27 and TRBJ2-7; 9 positions agree with TRBD2. Germline trimming cut 4 bases from V and 4 bases from J; bases unmatched to any gene: 5. The CDR3 runs 14 residues. CDR1 and CDR2 from the germline V gene are MNHEY and SMNVEV (reference sequence). The CDR3 reads CASSYAGGSYEQYF. The CDR3 region has the DNA TGTGCCAGCAGTTATGCGGGAGGGTCGTACGAGCAGTACTTC.

The chain employs TRBV5-6 and TRBJ1-6; D ambiguous. The CDR3 is made up of 12 amino acids. V lost 2 bases and J lost 8, with 5 bases in between. Germline V gene data show CDR1 as SGHDT and CDR2 as YYEEEE. This chain's CDR3 is CASSLSDSPLHF. DNA for the CDR3: TGTGCCAGCAGCTTAAGTGATTCACCCCTCCACTTT.

The chain carries TRBV29-1 and TRBJ2-1; D not resolved. CDR3 length: 13 residues. Germline CDR1 and CDR2: SQVTM and ANQGSEA. Trimming took 3 bases from V and 4 from J, leaving 10 bases between them. Written as DNA, the CDR3 is TGCAGCGTTGAGGTGACCTTATACAATGAGCAGTTCTTC. The encoded protein is CSVEVTLYNEQFF.

A remark on this clonotype: This clone may be a read error of a much larger clone one base away. This chain uses TRBV5-3 with TRBJ1-6; D gene ambiguous. TRBV5-3 counts as an open reading frame of uncertain function. Trimming shortened V by 8 bases and J by 13 bases, and 16 bases separated the two germline ends. CDR3 length: 12 residues. The CDR3 is CASGPDNGPLHF. In nucleotides, the CDR3 is TGTGCCAGCGGGCCGGATAATGGTCCCCTCCACTTT.

The gene calls are TRBV19 and TRBJ2-5; 10 nucleotides line up with TRBD1. The germline CDR1 and CDR2 sequences are LNHDA and SQIVND (reference sequence). Unmatched junction bases numbered 5, after V lost 10 bases and J lost 3 bases. The CDR3 has 13 amino acids. DNA of the CDR3: TGTGCCATACACGGGACAGGGGAAGAGACCCAGTACTTC. Residues: CAIHGTGEETQYF.

The chain employs TRBV6-2 or TRBV6-3 and TRBJ2-5; D gene uncertain. CDR3 size: 11 residues. Germline V gene sequence: CDR1 MNHEY, CDR2 SVGEGT. Deletions cut 5 bases from V and 9 bases from J, with 10 bases between. CDR3 sequence (DNA): TGTGCCAGCAGTGAAGACGGCTCCCAGTACTTC. Translation: CASSEDGSQYF.

On this clonotype itself: Being one base from a much bigger clone, this may be a read error. The chain joins TRBV20-1 to TRBJ1-5; D may be TRBD1 (5 bases). Per germline, CDR1 DFQATT and CDR2 SNEGSKA (reference sequence). This CDR3 has 16 amino acids. This chain's CDR3 is CSAAPRTSYSNQLQHF. CDR3 coding DNA: TGCAGTGCTGCCCCCCGGACAAGCTATAGCAATCAGCTCCAGCATTTT.

This clonotype was picked up many times. J is TRBJ1-4 and V is TRBV29-1; maybe TRBD1 (6 bases). Trimming removed 5 bases at V and 5 bases at J, with 12 bases between. This CDR3 region has 13 residues. Germline lookup yields CDR1 SQVTM and CDR2 ANQGSEA. The chain's CDR3 is CSVTWTENEKLFF. CDR3 DNA: TGCAGCGTTACTTGGACAGAGAATGAAAAACTGTTTTTT.

This clonotype was seen at least ten times. CDR3 region: CASSQDLGTNQETQYF. In nucleotides, the CDR3 is TGTGCCAGCAGCCAAGATCTGGGGACTAATCAAGAGACCCAGTACTTC. The chain is built from TRBV14 and TRBJ2-5, with TRBD2 matching over 7 bases. Germline V gene data show CDR1 as SGHDN and CDR2 as FVKESK. V dropped 0 bases and J dropped 2; count of bases not matched to a gene: 6. The CDR3 is made up of 16 amino acids.

V is TRBV4-1 and J is TRBJ2-7, with a tentative D call TRBD2 (5 bases). The CDR3 is 15 amino acids. Deletions cut 1 base from V and 3 bases from J, with 13 bases between. Germline CDR1 and CDR2: MGHRA and YSYEKL. The CDR3 DNA reads TGCGCCAGCAGCCAAGCCGACCTAGCAAGCTACGAGCAGTACTTC. Translation gives CASSQADLASYEQYF.

In this sample, this clonotype turned up a few times. This chain links TRBV4-3 with TRBJ1-2, with no clear D. This CDR3 region has 15 residues. The germline V and J ends were trimmed by 0 bases and 4 bases, with 12 bases remaining between them. CDR1 is LGHNA, CDR2 YSLEER, per germline. The CDR3 region is CASSQEIGLSYGYTF. CDR3 sequence (DNA): TGCGCCAGCAGCCAAGAGATAGGGCTCAGCTATGGCTACACCTTC.

This clonotype was found a few times. The gene calls are TRBV4-1 and TRBJ1-6; TRBD1 aligns across 12 bases. CDR3 length: 17 residues. V gave up 0 bases and J gave up 5 bases; unmatched junction bases: 2. Germline CDR1 and CDR2: MGHRA and YSYEKL. As DNA, the CDR3 is TGCGCCAGCAGCCAAGACGGGACAGGGGGCAATAATTCACCCCTCCACTTT. Protein: CASSQDGTGGNNSPLHF.

The chain is built from TRBV7-6 and TRBJ2-7; 9 bases agree with TRBD2. Trimming removed 8 bases from V and 3 bases from J; junction bases left unmatched: 14. Germline loops: CDR1 SGHVS, CDR2 FNYEAQ. The CDR3 is 16 residues long. This CDR3 is CASRPRVGSGSYEQYF. CDR3 nucleotide sequence: TGTGCCAGCCGACCCCGGGTGGGTAGCGGGAGCTACGAGCAGTACTTC. The entire variable domain, with the rest obtained from reference TRBV7-6 and TRBJ2-7, is as follows: GAGVSQSPRYKVTKRGQDVALRCDPISGHVSLYWYRQALGQGPEFLTYFNYEAQQDKSGLPNDRFSAERPEGSISTLTIQRTEQRDSAMYRCASRPRVGSGSYEQYFGPGTRLTVT.

The table lists this clonotype with many counts. The chain uses TRBV5-1 and TRBJ1-1; 10 nucleotides align to TRBD1. CDR1 is SGHRS and CDR2 is YFSETQ in the germline V gene. The CDR3 covers 13 residues. Trimming took 0 bases from V and 8 from J; bases not matched to a gene: 1. The CDR3 reads CASSLGTGGEAFF. The DNA for the CDR3 is TGCGCCAGCAGCTTGGGGACAGGGGGGGAAGCTTTCTTT.

This clonotype was counted ten times or more. The rearrangement links TRBV20-1 to TRBJ1-3; D gene uncertain. This CDR3 region has 14 residues. Trimming left V 6 bases short and J 2 bases short, with 14 bases between. The germline V gene has CDR1 DFQATT and CDR2 SNEGSKA (reference sequence). The CDR3 sequence is CSADRTATGNTIYF. Here the CDR3 DNA reads TGCAGTGCGGATAGGACGGCCACTGGAAACACCATATATTTT.

The table lists this clonotype with a few counts. The rearrangement joins TRBV5-8 to TRBJ2-7; D is uncertain. V was shortened by 0 bases and J by 0 bases, with 7 bases between the two germline ends. This CDR3 is 14 amino acids long. Germline V gives CDR1 SGHTS, CDR2 YDEGEE. CDR3 bases: TGTGCCAGCAGCTTGGATCCAAACTCCTACGAGCAGTACTTC. Amino acid sequence: CASSLDPNSYEQYF.

This clonotype was observed a few times. The chain employs TRBV19 and TRBJ1-5; D perhaps matches TRBD1 (5 bases). Germline CDR1 reads LNHDA; CDR2 reads SQIVND (reference sequence). With 7 bases removed from V and 6 bases from J, the gap between germline ends came to 10 bases. The CDR3 runs to 12 residues. The CDR3: CASTTGVQPQHF. CDR3 sequence (DNA): TGTGCCAGTACTACAGGCGTTCAGCCCCAGCATTTT.